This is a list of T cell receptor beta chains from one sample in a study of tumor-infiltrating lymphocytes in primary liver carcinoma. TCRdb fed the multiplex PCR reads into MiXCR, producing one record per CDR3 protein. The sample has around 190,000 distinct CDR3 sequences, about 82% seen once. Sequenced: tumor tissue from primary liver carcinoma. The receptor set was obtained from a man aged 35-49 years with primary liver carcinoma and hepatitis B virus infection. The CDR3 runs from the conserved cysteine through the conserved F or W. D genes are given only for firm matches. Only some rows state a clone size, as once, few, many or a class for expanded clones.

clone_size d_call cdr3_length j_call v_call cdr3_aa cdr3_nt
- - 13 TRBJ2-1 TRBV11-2 CASRSELYIEQFF TGTGCCAGCCGATCAGAATTATACATTGAGCAGTTCTTC
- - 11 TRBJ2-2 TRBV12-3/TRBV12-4 CAITSRRELFF TGTGCCATCACTTCCCGGAGGGAGCTGTTTTTT
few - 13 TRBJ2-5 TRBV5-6 CASKWRDRETQYF TGTGCCAGCAAATGGCGTGACCGAGAGACCCAGTACTTC
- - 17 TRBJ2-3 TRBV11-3 CASSPGIGYGMIDTQYF TGTGCCAGCAGCCCCGGGATAGGGTATGGGATGATAGATACGCAGTATTTT
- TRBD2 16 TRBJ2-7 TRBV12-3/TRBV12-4 CGRSSGSSGSGYEQYF TGTGGCAGGAGTTCAGGGTCTAGCGGGAGTGGTTACGAGCAGTACTTC
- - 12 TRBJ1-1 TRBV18 CASSPGWTEAYF TGTGCCAGCTCACCAGGGTGGACAGAAGCTTACTTT
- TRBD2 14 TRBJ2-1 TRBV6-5 CVSAKLAGGNEQFF TGTGTCAGCGCCAAGCTAGCGGGCGGGAATGAGCAGTTCTTC
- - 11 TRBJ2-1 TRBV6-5 CASSQGREQSF TGTGCTAGCAGTCAGGGCCGGGAGCAGTCCTTC
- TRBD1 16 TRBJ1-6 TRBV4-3 CARSSLDRGRNPPLHF TGTGCCAGGAGCTCCCTGGACAGGGGAAGGAATCCACCCCTCCACTTT
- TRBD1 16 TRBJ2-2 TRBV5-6 CVSSVPGQGNTGELIF TGTGTCAGCAGCGTACCGGGACAGGGGAACACAGGGGAGCTGATTTTT
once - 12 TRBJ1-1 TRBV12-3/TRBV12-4 CASGWGNTEAVF TGTGCCAGCGGTTGGGGGAACACTGAAGCTGTCTTT
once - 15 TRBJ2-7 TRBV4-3 CASSQGPGVEDEQYF TGCGCCAGTAGCCAAGGTCCGGGAGTAGAAGACGAGCAGTACTTC
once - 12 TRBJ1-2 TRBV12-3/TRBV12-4 CASRIGGYGYTF TGTGCCAGCAGAATAGGGGGTTACGGCTACACCTTC
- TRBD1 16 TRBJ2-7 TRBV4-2 CASSPNSGGFSYELYF TGTGCCAGCAGCCCAAACTCAGGGGGTTTCTCCTACGAGCTGTACTTC
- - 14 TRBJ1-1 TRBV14 CDSSQERTHTGAFF TGTGACAGCAGCCAAGAGAGGACACACACTGGAGCTTTCTTT
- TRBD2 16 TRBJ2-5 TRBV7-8 CASSRWAGVREETQYF TGTGCCAGCAGTCGATGGGCGGGAGTGAGGGAAGAGACCCAGTACTTC
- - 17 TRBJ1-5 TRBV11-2 CVSSVVGVTRSNQPQDF TGTGTCAGCAGCGTAGTAGGGGTAACACGGAGCAATCAGCCCCAGGATTTT
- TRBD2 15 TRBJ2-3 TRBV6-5 CASNPGLAGRDRQYF TGTGCCAGCAACCCAGGACTAGCTGGAAGAGATAGGCAGTATTTT
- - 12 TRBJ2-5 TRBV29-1 CSVGNFQEAQYF TGCAGCGTTGGGAACTTTCAGGAGGCCCAGTACTTC
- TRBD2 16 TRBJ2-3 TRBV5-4 CASSLTAGGRGDTQYF TGTGCCAGTAGCTTAACAGCGGGAGGGCGGGGAGATACGCAGTATTTT
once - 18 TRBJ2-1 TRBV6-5 CASNYSKVAGPSYNEQFF TGTGCCAGCAATTACTCCAAGGTGGCGGGGCCCTCCTACAATGAGCAGTTCTTC
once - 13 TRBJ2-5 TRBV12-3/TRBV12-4 CASSLAVAEIQYF TGTGCCAGCAGTTTAGCGGTGGCAGAGATCCAGTACTTC
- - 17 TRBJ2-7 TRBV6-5 CTSREDGLGAYSYEQYF TGTACCAGCAGGGAAGACGGTCTGGGGGCTTACTCCTACGAGCAGTACTTC
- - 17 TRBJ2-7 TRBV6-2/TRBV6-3 CASSYSKLGRRSYEQYF TGTGCCAGCAGTTACTCCAAGTTGGGACGACGATCCTACGAACAATACTTC
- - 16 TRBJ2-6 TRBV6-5 CASNYSQTAGANVLTF TGTGCCAGCAATTACTCCCAAACGGCTGGGGCCAACGTCCTGACTTTC
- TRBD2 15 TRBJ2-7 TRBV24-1 CTTSDSTSGSYEHYF TGTACCACCAGTGACTCAACTAGCGGGAGCTACGAGCACTACTTC
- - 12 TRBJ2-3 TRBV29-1 CSVDWGIDTQNF TGCAGCGTTGACTGGGGGATAGATACGCAGAATTTT
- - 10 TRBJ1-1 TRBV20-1 CSATHTEAFF TGCAGTGCGACCCACACTGAAGCTTTCTTT
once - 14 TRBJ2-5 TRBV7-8 CASSLGSGQETLYF TGTGCCAGCAGTTTGGGTAGCGGCCAAGAGACCCTGTACTTC
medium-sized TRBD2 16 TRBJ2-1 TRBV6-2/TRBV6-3 CASRPRTSGRTNEQFF TGTGCCAGCAGACCCAGGACTAGCGGGAGGACCAATGAGCAGTTCTTC
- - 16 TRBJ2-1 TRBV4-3 CASSQYPYSEYNAQIF TGCGCCAGCAGCCAATATCCCTACTCAGAATACAATGCGCAGATCTTC
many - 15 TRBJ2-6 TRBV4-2 CASRPGTAGANVLTF TGTGCCAGCAGACCCGGGACGGCTGGGGCCAACGTCCTGACTTTC
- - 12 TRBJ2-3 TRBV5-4 CASTLEGDTQYF TGTGCCAGCACCTTGGAAGGCGATACGCAGTATTTT
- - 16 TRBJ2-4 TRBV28 CASSQPDSITKNIHYF TGTGCCAGCAGCCAACCGGACAGTATAACCAAAAACATTCACTACTTC
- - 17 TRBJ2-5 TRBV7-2 CASSLDAAVTPQETQYF TGTGCCAGCAGCTTAGACGCAGCGGTGACCCCCCAAGAGACCCAGTACTTC
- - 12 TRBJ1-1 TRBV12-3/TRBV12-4 CASWYVTAESLF TGTGCCAGCTGGTATGTGACGGCTGAATCTCTCTTT
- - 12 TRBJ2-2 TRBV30 CAWGVQGGELFF TGTGCCTGGGGTGTACAGGGAGGGGAACTGTTTTTT
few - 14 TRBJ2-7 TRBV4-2 CASSHDRWGHEQYF TGTGCCAGCAGCCATGATCGATGGGGCCACGAGCAGTACTTC
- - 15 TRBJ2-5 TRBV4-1 CASNHAGQTQETHYF TGCGCCAGCAACCACGCGGGACAGACCCAAGAGACCCATTACTTC
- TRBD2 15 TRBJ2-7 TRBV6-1 CATSVSTSGSYEQYF TGTGCCACCAGTGTCTCCACTAGCGGATCCTACGAGCAGTACTTC
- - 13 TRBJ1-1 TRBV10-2 CASSEVENTEVFF TGCGCCAGCAGTGAAGTAGAAAACACTGAAGTTTTTTTC